One sample yielded the 17 T cell receptor beta chains listed below, sequenced in a study of T cells after yellow fever vaccination. TCRdb used MiXCR to reprocess the 5' RACE reads, holding one entry per CDR3 protein. The sample records about 360,000 distinct CDR3 sequences, roughly 6.1% being singletons. Sequencing used PBMCs, obtained 5 days after the yellow fever booster vaccination. These receptors originate from a man aged 25 to 40 who received the YFV17D yellow fever vaccine.

This clonotype appeared a few times. V and J are TRBV19 and TRBJ2-6, with TRBD1 identical over 10 bases. CDR3 length: 16 amino acids. Germline CDR1 and CDR2: LNHDA and SQIVND (reference sequence). V lost 5 bases, J lost 2 bases, and 3 bases stayed unmatched. CDR3 nucleotides: TGTGCCAGTAGTCCGGACAGGGGGGCTGGGGCCAACGTCCTGACTTTC. It specifies CASSPDRGAGANVLTF.

This clonotype was recorded only once. This clone may be a read error of a much larger clone one base away. This chain links TRBV12-3 or TRBV12-4 with TRBJ2-1; 7 bases line up with TRBD2. CDR3 length: 15 amino acids. This CDR3 is CASSLRRREFDEQLF. As DNA, the CDR3 is TGTGCCAGCAGTTTAAGGAGGCGGGAGTTTGATGAGCAGCTCTTC.

The rearrangement links TRBV20-1 to TRBJ2-1; weak D call: TRBD2 (6 bases). Germline V gene lookup returns CDR1 DFQATT and CDR2 SNEGSKA (reference sequence). V was trimmed by 1 base and J by 0 bases, leaving 13 bases between them. The CDR3 extends over 16 amino acids. The CDR3 is CSARVSSGSSYNEQFF. In nucleotides, the CDR3 is TGCAGTGCTAGAGTTAGTAGCGGAAGCTCCTACAATGAGCAGTTCTTC.

In this sample, this clonotype turned up many times. The V call is TRBV27, the J call TRBJ2-2; possibly TRBD1 for D (6 bases). This CDR3 spans 16 amino acids. Germline V gene lookup returns CDR1 MNHEY and CDR2 SMNVEV (reference sequence). Trimming removed 4 bases from V and 7 bases from J, with 19 bases in between. CDR3 region: CASSSTTGTWVGELFF. The DNA of the CDR3 is TGTGCCAGCAGTTCCACGACAGGAACATGGGTCGGGGAGCTGTTTTTT.

The chain couples TRBV28 to TRBJ2-7; the D is unclear. Trimming removed 3 bases at V and 4 bases at J, with 10 bases between. Per the germline V gene, CDR1 is MDHEN and CDR2 is SYDVKM. The CDR3 has 13 amino acids. CDR3 sequence: CASSFKGRYEQYF. The CDR3 DNA is TGTGCCAGCAGTTTCAAGGGTCGGTACGAGCAGTACTTC.

The rearrangement links TRBV11-2 to TRBJ2-1; 10 nucleotides align to TRBD2. V shed 5 bases and J 6 bases; nucleotides not matched to a gene: 4. This CDR3 spans 14 amino acids. From germline, CDR1 is SGHAT and CDR2 FQNNGV. CDR3 sequence reads: CASSNRLAGNEQFF. The CDR3 DNA reads as TGTGCCAGCAGCAACCGACTAGCGGGCAATGAGCAGTTCTTC.

This clonotype was recorded at least ten times. The chain recombines TRBV12-3 or TRBV12-4 with TRBJ2-7, with 7 bases fitting TRBD2. This CDR3 region has 13 residues. Trimming removed 5 bases from V and 2 bases from J; junction bases left unmatched: 3. The DNA for the CDR3 is TGTGCCAGCAGTCGAGGACTAGCCTACGAGCAGTACTTC. This codes for CASSRGLAYEQYF.

This clonotype has a handful of counts. This chain uses TRBV5-1 with TRBJ1-1, with D unresolved. This CDR3 comprises 13 residues. Per germline, CDR1 SGHRS and CDR2 YFSETQ. Trimming cost V 1 base and J 4 bases, with 8 bases left between them. CDR3 sequence reads: CASSLYEGTEAFF. The CDR3 DNA sequence: TGCGCCAGCAGCTTGTACGAGGGCACTGAAGCTTTCTTT.

This clonotype was picked up many times. This rearrangement joins TRBV19 to TRBJ2-3, with a possible D match to TRBD1 (5 bases). The V end was cut by 5 bases, the J end by 1 base, with 10 bases between. CDR1 is LNHDA, CDR2 SQIVND, per germline (reference sequence). The CDR3 consists of 14 residues. The CDR3 spells CASSAQTGTDTQYF. DNA for the CDR3: TGTGCCAGTAGTGCCCAGACAGGCACAGATACGCAGTATTTT.

This clonotype has only a few counts. The rearrangement links TRBV5-4 to TRBJ2-2; D uncertain. CDR3 length: 15 residues. Germline lookup yields CDR1 SGHNT and CDR2 YYREEE (reference sequence). Trimming pared 2 bases from V and 1 base from J, leaving 9 bases between. This chain's CDR3 is CASSFVLENTGELFF. Written as DNA, the CDR3 is TGTGCCAGCAGCTTCGTCTTAGAGAACACCGGGGAGCTGTTTTTT.

The J gene is TRBJ2-1, the V gene TRBV5-6; a weak D match, TRBD2 (6 bases). The CDR3 totals 15 residues. V was shortened by 4 bases and J by 4 bases, with 15 bases between the two germline ends. Germline V gene sequence: CDR1 SGHDT, CDR2 YYEEEE. For the CDR3, the DNA is TGTGCCAGCAGCCCGACCGGGACTCCATACAATGAGCAGTTCTTC. This translates into CASSPTGTPYNEQFF.

This clonotype has at least ten counts. The chain recombines TRBV5-4 with TRBJ2-3, with D perhaps given as TRBD1 or TRBD2 (5 bases each). The CDR3 totals 14 residues. The germline V gene has CDR1 SGHNT and CDR2 YYREEE (reference sequence). With 1 base removed from V and 1 base from J, the gap between germline ends came to 7 bases. This CDR3 reads CASSLSGRTDTQYF. The CDR3 DNA reads as TGTGCCAGCAGCTTGTCGGGACGCACAGATACGCAGTATTTT.

This clonotype was counted a few times. J is TRBJ1-1 and V is TRBV10-3, with TRBD1 identical over 9 bases. V was pared by 3 bases and J by 1 base, with 3 bases of the junction left unmatched. CDR1 ENHRY and CDR2 SYGVKD come from the germline V gene. The CDR3 totals 15 residues. CDR3 residues: CAISEGQGWNTEAFF. The CDR3 DNA reads as TGTGCCATCAGTGAAGGACAGGGGTGGAACACTGAAGCTTTCTTT.

This clonotype was observed a few times. The CDR3 coding sequence is TGTGCCAGCAGCCAATCTCCTAGCGGGAGACACATTCAGTACTTC. Translation gives CASSQSPSGRHIQYF. The chain links TRBV4-2 to TRBJ2-4; 10 nucleotides match TRBD2. J gave up 8 bases and V 2 bases, and 6 bases lay outside the gene matches. Germline V gene data show CDR1 as LGHNA and CDR2 as YNFKEQ. The CDR3 is made up of 15 amino acids.

J is TRBJ2-1 and V is TRBV5-1, with 8 bases matching TRBD2. This CDR3 contains 16 residues. With V trimmed by 0 bases and J by 6 bases, 8 bases remained unmatched. From germline, CDR1 is SGHRS and CDR2 YFSETQ. Written as DNA, the CDR3 is TGCGCCAGCAGCTTGGTCGCCGGGGGGGGGTTCAATGAGCAGTTCTTC. Translation: CASSLVAGGGFNEQFF.

The sample holds many counts of this clonotype. V and J are TRBV20-1 and TRBJ2-1, with 8 bases lining up with TRBD1. Trimming took 3 bases from V and 3 from J; bases not matched to a gene: 4. There are 14 residues in the CDR3. Germline V gene data show CDR1 as DFQATT and CDR2 as SNEGSKA (reference sequence). The DNA of the CDR3 is TGCAGTGCTAGCCAGGGGGCCTTCTACAATGAGCAGTTCTTC. It yields the protein CSASQGAFYNEQFF.

This clonotype was observed at least ten times. V is TRBV5-5 and J is TRBJ1-1; possible D gene TRBD1, 5 bases. Germline values: CDR1 SGHKS, CDR2 YYEKEE (reference sequence). This CDR3 has 16 amino acids. V lost 5 bases and J 5 bases, leaving 22 bases between the germline ends. Here the CDR3 reads CASRFRNGGVRTEAFF. CDR3 nucleotides: TGTGCCAGCAGATTTCGGAACGGGGGAGTTAGAACTGAAGCTTTCTTT.